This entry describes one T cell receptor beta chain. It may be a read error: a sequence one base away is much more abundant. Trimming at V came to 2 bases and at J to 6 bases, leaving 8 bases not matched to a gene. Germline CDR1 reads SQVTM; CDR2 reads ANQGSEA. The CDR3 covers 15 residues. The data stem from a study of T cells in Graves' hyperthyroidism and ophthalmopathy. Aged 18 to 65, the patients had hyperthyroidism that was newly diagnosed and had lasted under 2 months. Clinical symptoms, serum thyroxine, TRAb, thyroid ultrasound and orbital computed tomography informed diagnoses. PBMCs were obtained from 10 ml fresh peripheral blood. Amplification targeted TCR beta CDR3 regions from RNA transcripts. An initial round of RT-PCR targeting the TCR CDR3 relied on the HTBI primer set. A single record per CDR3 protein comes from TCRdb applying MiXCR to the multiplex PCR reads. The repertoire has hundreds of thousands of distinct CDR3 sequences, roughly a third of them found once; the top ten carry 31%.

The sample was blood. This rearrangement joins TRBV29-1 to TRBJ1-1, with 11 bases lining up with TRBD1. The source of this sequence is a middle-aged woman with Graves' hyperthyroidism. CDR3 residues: CSVETGTGGHAEAFF. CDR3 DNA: TGCAGCGTTGAAACCGGGACAGGGGGTCACGCTGAAGCTTTCTTT.